Here is one T cell receptor (beta chain) with its context. This receptor's antigen is unknown. Nothing much larger sits one base from this clone, and base qualities are not available. The source of the sample is a study of T cells in Graves' hyperthyroidism and ophthalmopathy (dated by TCRdb to the late 2010s). Turning to the overall study: Peripheral blood samples were taken at the time of initial diagnosis, prior to any treatment. To identify TCR V-J signatures that set the groups apart, the researchers used a discovery cohort of 100 patients, made up of about 44 with Graves' ophthalmopathy and some 56 with stable Graves' hyperthyroidism. Whether ophthalmopathy could be predicted prospectively was tested in an independent validation cohort made up of under 20 hyperthyroidism patients plus 17 patients who later progressed to ophthalmopathy. The roughly 100 discovery patients were randomly split 7:3 into training and test sets. In more than 5 Graves' hyperthyroidism patients, the study also compared T-cell repertoires from thyroid tissue with T-cell repertoires from blood. Once sampling was done, hyperthyroidism patients were given methimazole at a starting dose of 30 mg daily, whereas ophthalmopathy patients were given high-dose intravenous methylprednisolone. The paper reports TCR Vbeta CDR3 sequencing of 130 to 150 peripheral blood samples: around 45 ophthalmopathy, about 75 hyperthyroidism and around 17 progressor patients. The investigation overall reported the following: No statistical method was used to fix the sample size in advance, and group allocation was not hidden from the investigators. Most expanded thyroid clonotypes (frequency above 0.001) were also found in blood, which suggests that blood repertoires may mirror thyroid immune responses. A model built on a 13 V-J signature distinguished ophthalmopathy from stable hyperthyroidism, reaching roughly 88% sensitivity and under 84% specificity in cross-validation and 80%/75% in testing. In validation, progression to ophthalmopathy was predicted by the model with around 70% sensitivity and under 85% specificity, a median of 6.5 months before onset.

The TCR beta CDR3 regions were amplified from the RNA transcripts. The first round of RT-PCR for the TCR CDR3 was performed with the HTBI primer set and the Qiagen OneStep RT-PCR kit. A second multiplex PCR round built the libraries, followed by size selection and purification. Paired-end sequencing of the libraries was performed with 100 bp reads on an Illumina HiSeq2000. The original pipeline was this. SOAPnuke was used to process the raw data, throwing out any read that contained adapters or uncalled bases, had a mean Phred below 15, or lacked an exact constant-primer or identifier match. High-quality paired reads were merged using COPE v1.2.5, and each unique nucleotide sequence was defined as a clonotype. MiTCR v1.1 was used to align the clonotypes against IMGT TRBV, TRBD and TRBJ reference segments. The analysis included only V-J combinations with a frequency above 0.0001, which together covered 98% to 99.2% of the repertoires. The TCS score was defined as the ratio of F50 (clonal expansion) to E x V (chaos), calculated using BLOSUM62-based TCRdist between CDR3 peptides within each V-J. Welch's t-statistics and random forest reduced just over 500 V-J features to 13, which were used in a naive Bayes classifier (R e1071). Clones were called with MiXCR by TCRdb after fastp trimmed the public reads at Q25, and only in-frame beta chains were retained. CDR3 protein duplicates are merged, each entry listing the most common genes and DNA. The authors' filters were not applied to this entry. This sample has around 350,000 distinct CDR3 sequences in its table, and 19% of those were observed once. Jointly, the top ten make up 3.7% of the sample.

Graves' hyperthyroidism was defined as stable when no progression to ophthalmopathy occurred over 18 months of follow-up. Hyperthyroidism patients were aged 18 to 65 years and newly diagnosed, with disease duration of less than 2 months. Any patient with an uncontrolled infection, another autoimmune disease, pregnancy or lactation was excluded. Diagnoses were based on clinical symptoms, serum thyroxine and TRAb, thyroid ultrasound and orbital computed tomography. Ficoll-Paque density gradient centrifugation was used to isolate PBMCs from around 10 ml of fresh peripheral blood. Total RNA was extracted with Trizol reagent, and quality was checked on an Agilent 2100 Bioanalyzer. V is cut back by 7 bases and J by 4 bases, with 6 bases in the junction unmatched. CDR1 and CDR2 (SQVTM, ANQGSEA) derive from the germline V gene. The CDR3 has 13 amino acids, counting the end cysteine and phenylalanine. Of the read, only the CDR3 DNA is kept; its 39 bases are in frame from base 1.

This chain joins TRBV29-1 to TRBJ2-2, and 7 bases in between align with TRBD1. This clonotype originated in a woman aged 18-35 years with Graves' hyperthyroidism. Material for sequencing was blood. The sequence in DNA is TGCAGCGGGAGGTCAGGGGGCACCGGGGAGCTGTTTTTT. This encodes CSGRSGGTGELFF.